A single sample gave rise to the 10 T cell receptor beta chains below, sequenced in a study of technical replicates of blood from a handful of donors. The method was immunoSEQ multiplex PCR; TCRdb's version includes in-frame clones alone and lacks a portion of them. The sample shows approximately 97,000 clones, roughly 95% of them seen only once. Sequenced material: T cells isolated from PBMCs. All receptors come from a human donor in good health.

This sequence joins TRBV14 and TRBJ2-1; TRBD2 might be the D (6 bases). CDR1 is SGHDN and CDR2 is FVKESK in the germline V gene. Trimming removed 4 bases at V and 8 bases at J, with 27 bases between. CDR3 length: 18 residues. The CDR3 nucleotides are TGTGCCAGCAGCCGGACGGTTTTGTTCGGGACTTCGAACGATGAGCAGTTCTTC. Protein: CASSRTVLFGTSNDEQFF.

The V gene is TRBV6-5, the J gene TRBJ1-2; a possible D gene is TRBD1 (6 bases). V lost 2 bases to trimming and J lost 6 bases, with 19 bases between them. In germline, CDR1 is MNHEY, CDR2 SVGAGI. CDR3 length equals 16 residues. CDR3 nucleotide sequence: TGTGCCAGCAGTTACCGAAGCGGGACACAGTTTGATGGCTACACCTTC. Its protein product is CASSYRSGTQFDGYTF.

This chain uses TRBV29-1 with TRBJ2-7, with TRBD2 matching over 9 bases. CDR3 length equals 13 residues. V was clipped by 2 bases and J by 3 bases; unmatched bases: 2. Per germline, CDR1 SQVTM and CDR2 ANQGSEA. Written as DNA, the CDR3 is TGCAGCGTTGAAACAGCGGGGGGCTACGAGCAGTACTTC. Its translation: CSVETAGGYEQYF.

The genes are TRBV9 and TRBJ1-1, with D possibly being TRBD1 (6 bases). Germline assignment: CDR1 SGDLS and CDR2 YYNGEE. The CDR3 covers 14 residues. Trimming stripped 4 bases from V and 3 bases from J, with 13 bases between. The CDR3 sequence is CASSPSGQYTEAFF. The CDR3 DNA follows: TGTGCCAGCAGCCCCTCCGGACAGTACACTGAAGCTTTCTTT. Drawing the rest from reference TRBV9 and TRBJ1-1, the complete variable domain is DSGVTQTPKHLITATGQRVTLRCSPRSGDLSVYWYQQSLDQGLQFLIQYYNGEERAKGNILERFSAQQFPDLHSELNLSSLELGDSALYFCASSPSGQYTEAFFGQGTRLTVV.

CDR3 nucleotide sequence: TGCGCCAGCAGCCGCCGGACTAGCGGGACCGGGGAGCTGTTTTTT. Translating gives CASSRRTSGTGELFF. This chain links TRBV4-1 with TRBJ2-2; 11 bases align to TRBD2. In germline, CDR1 is MGHRA, CDR2 YSYEKL. The length of the CDR3 is 15 residues. J lost 5 bases, V lost 4 bases, and 3 bases had no gene match.

This chain connects TRBV6-6 to TRBJ1-1; D call uncertain. Per germline, CDR1 MNHNY and CDR2 SVGAGI (reference sequence). The CDR3 spans 14 residues. The V gene lost 2 bases and the J gene lost 5 bases, with 12 bases spanning the gap. For the CDR3, the DNA is TGTGCCAGCAGTTACGGACCGAGAGGGACTGAAGCTTTCTTT. This gives the protein CASSYGPRGTEAFF.

V gene TRBV11-2 combines with J gene TRBJ1-2; 7 bases fit TRBD1. V shed 5 bases and J 6 bases; nucleotides not matched to a gene: 9. Germline V gene data show CDR1 as SGHAT and CDR2 as FQNNGV. This CDR3 comprises 14 residues. This CDR3 reads CASSPGQVNNGYTF. For the CDR3, the DNA is TGTGCCAGCAGCCCTGGACAGGTCAATAATGGCTACACCTTC.

The CDR3 protein is CASENRVDYEQYF. DNA for the CDR3: TGTGCCAGCGAGAACAGGGTGGACTACGAGCAGTACTTC. This rearrangement joins TRBV28 to TRBJ2-7, with D perhaps matching TRBD1 (6 bases). Germline CDR1 reads MDHEN; CDR2 reads SYDVKM. V was pared by 8 bases and J by 3 bases, with 14 bases between. This CDR3 spans 13 amino acids.

The V and J genes are TRBV5-5 and TRBJ1-5, with TRBD1 matching 7 bases. This CDR3 has 14 amino acids. The germline V gene has CDR1 SGHKS and CDR2 YYEKEE (reference sequence). Trimming removed 4 bases from V and 4 bases from J; junction bases left unmatched: 5. In nucleotides, the CDR3 is TGTGCCAGCAGCCGAACAGGGGAAAATCAGCCCCAGCATTTT. Translation: CASSRTGENQPQHF.

The gene calls are TRBV5-1 and TRBJ2-3; D is ambiguous. V lost 2 bases and J 5 bases, leaving 18 bases between the germline ends. Germline assignment: CDR1 SGHRS and CDR2 YFSETQ. CDR3 length: 16 amino acids. The CDR3 DNA reads as TGCGCCAGCAGCTTCCCAGAGACGAATGCGGAAGATACGCAGTATTTT. Its protein is CASSFPETNAEDTQYF.